One and the same sample provided the 6 T cell receptor beta chains below, sequenced in a study of CD4 T cells in relation to SARS-CoV-2 and coronaviruses. These TCRs' antigens remain unknown. CD4+ T cells from unexposed donors were obtained before the COVID-19 pandemic (2011-2018). Isolation of CD4+ T cells took place after around eleven days in culture. Only in-frame clones appear in the TCRdb table, and some are missing; sequencing was by immunoSEQ multiplex PCR. Here the sample spans 16,000 or so clones, 80% to 85% being singletons. Sequencing was carried out using CD4+ T cells from PBMCs, cultured in vitro. Receptors were obtained from a human donor in good health.

This chain connects TRBV28 to TRBJ1-2; D remains unclear. Trimming removed 4 bases at V and 6 bases at J, with 9 bases between. CDR1 and CDR2 (germline): MDHEN, SYDVKM. The CDR3 consists of 12 residues. The CDR3 DNA reads TGTGCCAGCAGTTCCCGGACGAATGGCTACACCTTC. The encoded protein is CASSSRTNGYTF.

CDR3 in DNA: TGTGCCAGCACTCCGGTGGGGGTCGGAACGCCCCAGCATTTT. This gives the protein CASTPVGVGTPQHF. V usage is TRBV6-5 and J usage is TRBJ1-5, with D maybe TRBD1 (5 bases). With 7 bases removed from V and 9 bases from J, the gap between germline ends came to 19 bases. CDR3 length: 14 residues. The germline V gene has CDR1 MNHEY and CDR2 SVGAGI.

This clone was found once. CDR3 coding DNA: TGTGCCACCAGTGAAGAAACCTCTGGTAAGCAGTACTTC. Amino acid sequence: CATSEETSGKQYF. The chain is built from TRBV24-1 and TRBJ2-7; D gene unclear. Deletions cut 4 bases from V and 8 bases from J, with 14 bases between. Germline loops: CDR1 KGHDR, CDR2 SFDVKD. The CDR3 extends over 13 amino acids.

This clone was counted once. The J gene is TRBJ1-5, the V gene TRBV4-1; no reliable D call. V lost 1 base, J lost 8 bases, and 6 bases lay in between. The V gene's germline CDR1 is MGHRA and CDR2 YSYEKL. The CDR3 is 12 amino acids. The CDR3 nucleotides are TGCGCCAGCAGCCAAGGGGCGGAGCCCCAGCATTTT. Translation: CASSQGAEPQHF.

This clone was counted between two and nine times. The rearrangement uses TRBV5-3 and TRBJ1-1, with D unclear. TRBV5-3 is flagged as an ORF with uncertain function. V lost 0 bases, J lost 5 bases, and 17 bases lay in between. This CDR3 has 16 residues. The CDR3 DNA sequence: TGTGCCAGAAGCTTGGCGTGGGGTAAGGTAAGGACTGAAGCTTTCTTT. Protein sequence: CARSLAWGKVRTEAFF.

This clone was counted a few times. This chain links TRBV4-1 with TRBJ1-1; D may be TRBD1 (6 bases). V gave up 1 base and J gave up 0 bases, with 21 bases separating them. Germline CDR1 reads MGHRA; CDR2 reads YSYEKL. The CDR3 extends over 19 amino acids. CDR3 amino acids: CASSQGLLRGGRMNTEAFF. In DNA form, the CDR3 reads TGCGCCAGCAGCCAAGGCCTACTACGGGGGGGGCGGATGAACACTGAAGCTTTCTTT.